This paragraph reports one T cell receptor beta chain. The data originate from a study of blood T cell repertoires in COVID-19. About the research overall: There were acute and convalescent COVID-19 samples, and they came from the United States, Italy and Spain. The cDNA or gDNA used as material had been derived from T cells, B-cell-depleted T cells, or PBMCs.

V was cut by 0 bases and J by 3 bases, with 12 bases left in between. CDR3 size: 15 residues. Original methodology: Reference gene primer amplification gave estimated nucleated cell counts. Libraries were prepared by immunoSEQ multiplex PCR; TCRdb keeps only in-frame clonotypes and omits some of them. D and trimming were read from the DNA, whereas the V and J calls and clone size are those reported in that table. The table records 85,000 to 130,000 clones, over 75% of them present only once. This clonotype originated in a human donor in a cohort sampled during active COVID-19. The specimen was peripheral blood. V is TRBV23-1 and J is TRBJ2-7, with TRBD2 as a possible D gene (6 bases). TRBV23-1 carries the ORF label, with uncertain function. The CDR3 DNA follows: TGCGCCAGCAGTCAATCACTAGCTCGGGGCTACGAGCAGTACTTC. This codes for CASSQSLARGYEQYF.